This T cell receptor (beta chain) emerged from a study of technical replicates of blood from several donors (dated by TCRdb to the late 2010s). To note about this clone: Its antigen target is currently unknown. No much larger clone exists at a distance of one base, and base qualities are not known.

The library relied on the immunoSEQ multiplex PCR assay. Sourced from immuneACCESS, this table was stored by TCRdb with only in-frame sequences that have V and J called. A share of the clones is absent; for the studies checked, an unresolved V gene accounts for under half, and the remainder has no known explanation. This sample lists 95,000 to 100,000 clones; under 96% were detected once. The ten largest clones capture 0.2% to 0.25% of the sample. This receptor was identified in a human donor in good health. The sequenced material came from T cells isolated from PBMCs.

The encoded CDR3 is CASSQAGLGQPQHF. The sequence in DNA is TGTGCCAGCAGCCAGGCGGGCCTGGGACAGCCCCAGCATTTT. The chain is encoded by TRBV7-8 joined to TRBJ1-5; the D segment cannot be called with confidence. CDR1 and CDR2, per the germline V gene, are SGHVS and FQNEAQ. Relative to germline, V is 5 bases shorter and J is 7 bases shorter, with 15 bases between their ends. The cysteine opens and the phenylalanine closes a CDR3 of 14 amino acids. Only CDR3 DNA is held: 42 bases, read in frame from base 1.